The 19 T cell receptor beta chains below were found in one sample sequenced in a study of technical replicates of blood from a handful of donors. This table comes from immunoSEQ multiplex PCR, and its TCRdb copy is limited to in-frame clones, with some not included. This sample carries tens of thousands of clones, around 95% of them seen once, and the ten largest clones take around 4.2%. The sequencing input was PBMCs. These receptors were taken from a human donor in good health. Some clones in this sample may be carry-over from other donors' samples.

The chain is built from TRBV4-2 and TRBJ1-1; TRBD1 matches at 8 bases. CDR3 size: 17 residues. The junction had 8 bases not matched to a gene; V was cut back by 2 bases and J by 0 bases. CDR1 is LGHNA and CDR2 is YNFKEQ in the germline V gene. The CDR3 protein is CASSQLGQQGVNTEAFF. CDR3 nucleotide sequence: TGTGCCAGCAGCCAACTAGGCCAACAGGGGGTGAACACTGAAGCTTTCTTT.

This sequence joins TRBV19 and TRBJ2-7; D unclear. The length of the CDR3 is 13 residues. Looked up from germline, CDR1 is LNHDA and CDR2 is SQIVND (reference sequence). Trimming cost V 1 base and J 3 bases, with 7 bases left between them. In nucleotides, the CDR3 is TGTGCCAGTAGTATAGGCCACAGCTACGAGCAGTACTTC. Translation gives CASSIGHSYEQYF. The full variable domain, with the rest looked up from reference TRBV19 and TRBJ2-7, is DGGITQSPKYLFRKEGQNVTLSCEQNLNHDAMYWYRQDPGQGLRLIYYSQIVNDFQKGDIAEGYSVSREKKESFPLTVTSAQKNPTAFYLCASSIGHSYEQYFGPGTRLTVT.

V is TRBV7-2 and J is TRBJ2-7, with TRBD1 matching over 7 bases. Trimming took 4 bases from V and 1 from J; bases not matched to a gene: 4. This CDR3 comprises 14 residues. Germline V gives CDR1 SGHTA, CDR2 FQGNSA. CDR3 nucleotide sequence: TGTGCCAGCAGCTCGATACAGGGGTCCTACGAGCAGTACTTC. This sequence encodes CASSSIQGSYEQYF. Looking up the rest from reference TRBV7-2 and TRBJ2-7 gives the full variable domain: GAGVSQSPSNKVTEKGKDVELRCDPISGHTALYWYRQSLGQGLEFLIYFQGNSAPDKSGLPSDRFSAERTGGSVSTLTIQRTQQEDSAVYLCASSSIQGSYEQYFGPGTRLTVT.

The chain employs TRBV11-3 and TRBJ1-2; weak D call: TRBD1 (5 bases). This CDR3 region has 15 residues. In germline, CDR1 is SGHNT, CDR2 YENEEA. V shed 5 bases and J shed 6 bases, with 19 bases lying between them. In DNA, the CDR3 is TGTGCCAGCAGCCAAATCGCGCGGGAGGGGAATGGCTACACCTTC. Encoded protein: CASSQIAREGNGYTF.

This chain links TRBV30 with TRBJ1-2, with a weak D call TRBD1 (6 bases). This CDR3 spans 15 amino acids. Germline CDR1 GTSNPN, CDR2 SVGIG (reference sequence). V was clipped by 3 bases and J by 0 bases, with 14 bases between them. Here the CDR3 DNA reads TGTGCCTGGAGGGCAAACAGGGCTGCTAACTATGGCTACACCTTC. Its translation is CAWRANRAANYGYTF.

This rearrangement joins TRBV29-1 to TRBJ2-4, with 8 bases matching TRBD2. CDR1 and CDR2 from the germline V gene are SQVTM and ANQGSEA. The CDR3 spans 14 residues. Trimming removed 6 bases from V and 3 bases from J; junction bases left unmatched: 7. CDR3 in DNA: TGCAGCGTGGGGAGCGGGGGCGGCAAAAACATTCAGTACTTC. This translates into CSVGSGGGKNIQYF.

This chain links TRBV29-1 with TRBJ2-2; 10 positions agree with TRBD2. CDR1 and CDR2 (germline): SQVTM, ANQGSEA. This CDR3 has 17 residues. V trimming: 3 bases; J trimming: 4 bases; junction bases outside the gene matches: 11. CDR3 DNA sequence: TGCAGCGTTGAGGCTCCTAGCGGGAGTCTGCGCACCGGGGAGCTGTTTTTT. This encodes CSVEAPSGSLRTGELFF.

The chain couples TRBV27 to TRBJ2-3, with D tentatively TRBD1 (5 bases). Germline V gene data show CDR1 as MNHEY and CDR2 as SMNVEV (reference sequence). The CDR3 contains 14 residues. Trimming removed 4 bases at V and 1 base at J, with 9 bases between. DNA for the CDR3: TGTGCCAGCAGTTCCTGGGGCGGCACAGATACGCAGTATTTT. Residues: CASSSWGGTDTQYF.

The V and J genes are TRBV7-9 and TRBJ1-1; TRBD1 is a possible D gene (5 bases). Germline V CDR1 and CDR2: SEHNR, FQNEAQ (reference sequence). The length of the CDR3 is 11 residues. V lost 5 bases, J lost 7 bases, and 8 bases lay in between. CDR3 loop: CASSAGLEAFF. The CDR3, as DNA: TGTGCCAGCAGCGCAGGGCTTGAAGCTTTCTTT.

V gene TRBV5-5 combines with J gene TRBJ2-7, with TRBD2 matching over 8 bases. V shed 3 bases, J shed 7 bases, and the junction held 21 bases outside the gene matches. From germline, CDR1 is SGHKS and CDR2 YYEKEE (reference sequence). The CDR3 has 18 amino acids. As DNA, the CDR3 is TGTGCCAGCAGCTCACATACTACCGGGACTAGGGACGCTCAGGAGCAGTACTTC. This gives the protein CASSSHTTGTRDAQEQYF.

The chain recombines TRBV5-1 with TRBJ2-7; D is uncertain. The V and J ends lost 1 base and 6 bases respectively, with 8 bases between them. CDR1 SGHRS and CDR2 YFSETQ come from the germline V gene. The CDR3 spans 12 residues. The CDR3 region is CASSLSGSEQYF. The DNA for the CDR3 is TGCGCCAGCAGCTTGTCGGGTTCCGAGCAGTACTTC. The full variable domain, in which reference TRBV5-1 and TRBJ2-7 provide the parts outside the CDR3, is KAGVTQTPRYLIKTRGQQVTLSCSPISGHRSVSWYQQTPGQGLQFLFEYFSETQRNKGNFPGRFSGRQFSNSRSEMNVSTLELGDSALYLCASSLSGSEQYFGPGTRLTVT.

In DNA form, the CDR3 reads TGCGCCAGCAGCCCTTCGGGAGGCTGGACCGGGGAGCTGTTTTTT. Translation: CASSPSGGWTGELFF. This chain links TRBV5-1 with TRBJ2-2; 7 bases align to TRBD2. V shed 4 bases, J shed 5 bases, and the junction held 8 bases outside the gene matches. This CDR3 spans 15 amino acids. Germline CDR1 is SGHRS and CDR2 is YFSETQ.

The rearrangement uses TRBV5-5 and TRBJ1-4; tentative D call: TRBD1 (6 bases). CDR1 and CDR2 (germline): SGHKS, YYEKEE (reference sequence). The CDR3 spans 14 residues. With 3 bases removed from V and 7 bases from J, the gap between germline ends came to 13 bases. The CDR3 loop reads CASSYQLDSEKLFF. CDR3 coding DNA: TGTGCCAGCAGCTACCAATTGGACAGTGAAAAACTGTTTTTT.

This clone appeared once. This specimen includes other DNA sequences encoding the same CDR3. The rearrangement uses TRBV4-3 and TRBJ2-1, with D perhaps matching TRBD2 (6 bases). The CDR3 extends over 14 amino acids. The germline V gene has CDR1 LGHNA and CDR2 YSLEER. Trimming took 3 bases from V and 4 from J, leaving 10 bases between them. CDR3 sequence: CASSQGSGYNEQFF. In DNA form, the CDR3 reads TGCGCCAGCAGCCAGGGTAGCGGATACAATGAGCAGTTCTTC.

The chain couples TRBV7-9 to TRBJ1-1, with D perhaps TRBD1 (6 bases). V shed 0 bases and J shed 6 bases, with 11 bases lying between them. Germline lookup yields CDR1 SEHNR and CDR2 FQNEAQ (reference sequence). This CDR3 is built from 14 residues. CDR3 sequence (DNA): TGTGCCAGCAGCTTAGCGCTTAAGGGGGCTGAAGCTTTCTTT. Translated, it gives CASSLALKGAEAFF.

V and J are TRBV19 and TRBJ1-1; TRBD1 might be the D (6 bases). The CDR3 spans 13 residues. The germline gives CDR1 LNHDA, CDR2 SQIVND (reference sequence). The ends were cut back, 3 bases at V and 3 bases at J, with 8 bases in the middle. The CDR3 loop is CASSIKGDTEAFF. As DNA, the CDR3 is TGTGCCAGTAGTATTAAGGGGGACACTGAAGCTTTCTTT.

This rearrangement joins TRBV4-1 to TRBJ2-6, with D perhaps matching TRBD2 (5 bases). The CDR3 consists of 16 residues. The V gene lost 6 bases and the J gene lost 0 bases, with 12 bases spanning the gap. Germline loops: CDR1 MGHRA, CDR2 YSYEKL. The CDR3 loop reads CASRSGRFSGANVLTF. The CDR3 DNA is TGCGCCAGCAGAAGCGGTCGTTTCTCTGGGGCCAACGTCCTGACTTTC.

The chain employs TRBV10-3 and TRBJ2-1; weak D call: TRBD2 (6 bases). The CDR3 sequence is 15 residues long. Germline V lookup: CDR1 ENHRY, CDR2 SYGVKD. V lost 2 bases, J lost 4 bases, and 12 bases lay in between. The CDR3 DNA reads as TGTGCCATCAGTGAGAGAGGGCGGGGTTACAATGAGCAGTTCTTC. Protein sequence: CAISERGRGYNEQFF.

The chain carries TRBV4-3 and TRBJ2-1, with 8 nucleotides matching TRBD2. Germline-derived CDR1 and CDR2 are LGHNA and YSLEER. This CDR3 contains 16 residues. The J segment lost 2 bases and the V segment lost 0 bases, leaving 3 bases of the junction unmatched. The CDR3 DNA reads TGCGCCAGCAGCCAAGATCCAGCGGGGGCCTACAATGAGCAGTTCTTC. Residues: CASSQDPAGAYNEQFF.